The source of this T cell receptor beta chain is a study of T cell clonotyping in hematopoietic cell transplantation. Profiling relied on immunoSEQ multiplex PCR, and the TCRdb table lists in-frame clones only, not all of them. The table shows over 7,500 clones, with approximately 80% occurring only once. The CDR3 extends over 11 amino acids. Germline CDR1 reads LNHDA; CDR2 reads SQIVND (reference sequence). The trim removed 10 bases at V and 6 bases at J, leaving 5 bases unmatched. Whole-study results and caveats: Cells were unsorted, so CD4 and CD8 contributions were not separated.

This clone appeared a single time. The antigen remains unidentified. V gene TRBV19 combines with J gene TRBJ1-2; 7 bases are shared with TRBD1. This receptor was obtained from a male patient in his sixties or seventies who had an allogeneic stem cell transplant from an unrelated donor, so the T cells may come from the graft donor. Some clones in this sample may be carry-over from other donors' samples. Sample: PBMCs, taken at the time of graft-versus-host disease after allogeneic stem cell transplant. In nucleotides, the CDR3 is TGTGCCACCAGGACAGGCCATGGCTACACCTTC. Its protein product is CATRTGHGYTF.